This entry features one T cell receptor (beta chain) sequence. No antigen is known for it. Within one base of it there is no much larger clone, and no base qualities were kept. The data stem from a study of blood T cell repertoires in COVID-19 (TCRdb year 2020). About the full investigation: Samples covering the acute and convalescent phases of COVID-19 were provided by collaborators in the United States, Italy and Spain. Where available, HLA class I and class II types were obtained from metadata supplied by the sample provider rather than from assay-based typing. The repertoires were released in a freely available public database intended as a resource for research on the immune response to SARS-CoV-2. Samples were obtained from the ongoing ImmuneRACE study (first 160 participants) and from about 1,300 subjects provided by 6 global collaborators. A de-identified subject ID, COVID-19 status, age in years and sex were almost always included in the sample metadata. The material from the prospective study consisted of cDNA or gDNA derived from T cells, B-cell-depleted T cells, or PBMCs. The dataset comprised deeply sampled blood TCRbeta repertoires from subjects exposed to, actively infected with, or recovered from COVID-19.

The CDR3 measures 15 amino acids from cysteine to phenylalanine. Just the 45-base CDR3 DNA is kept, in frame starting at base 1. Sequences LNHDA (CDR1) and SQIVND (CDR2) are obtained from the germline V gene (reference sequence). V drops 7 bases and J drops 0 bases, leaving 13 bases in between. The immunoSEQ Assay, a bias-controlled multiplex PCR, was used to amplify TCRbeta CDR3 regions from genomic DNA. As for how the authors treated the data: Within the assay, amplification of reference gene primers was used to estimate how many nucleated cells each sample contained. To quantify the absolute abundance of each unique TCRbeta CDR3 rearrangement, sequence reads were collapsed and filtered. For each sample, productive Simpson clonality was calculated as the square root of Simpson's diversity index across productive rearrangements. As stored in TCRdb, this immuneACCESS dataset retains in-frame rearrangements with V and J assigned. A fraction of the clones does not appear; measured against another copy, unresolved V genes explain less than half of the discrepancy, and the remainder lacks a known reason. V, J and clone size are taken as reported in that table, and D and trimming were inferred from the DNA itself. The sample contains some 100,000 clones, roughly nine tenths of them found a single time. Together, the top ten hold about 8% of the sample.

What the study reported, not specific to this receptor: How much clinical and demographic metadata was included differed by source and by participant, and the metadata was provided uncurated.

Samples from volunteer blood donors who had recovered from COVID-19 were contributed by a second Seattle source. Whole blood was collected in K2EDTA tubes by collaborating institutions according to the institutions' own protocols. For TCRbeta analysis, collaborators shipped samples as frozen whole blood, isolated PBMCs, or DNA extracted from either of those sample types. The sequence is built from TRBV19 and TRBJ2-1; 6 matching bases give a weak D call of TRBD2. This receptor was obtained from a man between 65 and 85 years old who had recovered from COVID-19. Sequencing was carried out using peripheral blood. The bases read TGTGCCAGTATACCGGGAGCTGGCTCCTACAATGAGCAGTTCTTC. Its amino acids are CASIPGAGSYNEQFF. Full variable domain (CDR3 extended with the reference TRBV19 and TRBJ2-1 proteins): DGGITQSPKYLFRKEGQNVTLSCEQNLNHDAMYWYRQDPGQGLRLIYYSQIVNDFQKGDIAEGYSVSREKKESFPLTVTSAQKNPTAFYLCASIPGAGSYNEQFFGPGTRLTVL.